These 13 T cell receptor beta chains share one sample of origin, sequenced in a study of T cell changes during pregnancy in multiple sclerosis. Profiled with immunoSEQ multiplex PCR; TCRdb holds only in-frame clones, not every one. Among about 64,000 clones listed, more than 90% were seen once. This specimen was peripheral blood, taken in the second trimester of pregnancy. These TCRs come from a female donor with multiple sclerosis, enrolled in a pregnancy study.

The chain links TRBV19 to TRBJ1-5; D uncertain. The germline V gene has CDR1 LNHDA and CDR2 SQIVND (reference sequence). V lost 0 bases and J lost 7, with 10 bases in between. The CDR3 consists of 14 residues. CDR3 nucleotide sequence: TGTGCCAGTAGTATAGATCTAGAGGGCCAGCCCCAGCATTTT. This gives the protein CASSIDLEGQPQHF.

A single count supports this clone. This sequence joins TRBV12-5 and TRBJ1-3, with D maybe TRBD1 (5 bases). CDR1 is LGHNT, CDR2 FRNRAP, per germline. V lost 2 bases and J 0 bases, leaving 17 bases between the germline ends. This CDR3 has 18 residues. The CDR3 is CASGLIPGTESSGNTIYF. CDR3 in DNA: TGTGCTAGTGGTTTGATACCCGGGACTGAGAGCTCTGGAAACACCATATATTTT.

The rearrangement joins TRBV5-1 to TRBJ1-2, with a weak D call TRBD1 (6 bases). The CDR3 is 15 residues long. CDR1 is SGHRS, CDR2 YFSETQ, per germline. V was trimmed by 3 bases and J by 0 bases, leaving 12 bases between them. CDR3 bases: TGCGCCAGCAGCTCAGGGGCGACCGCTAACTATGGCTACACCTTC. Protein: CASSSGATANYGYTF.

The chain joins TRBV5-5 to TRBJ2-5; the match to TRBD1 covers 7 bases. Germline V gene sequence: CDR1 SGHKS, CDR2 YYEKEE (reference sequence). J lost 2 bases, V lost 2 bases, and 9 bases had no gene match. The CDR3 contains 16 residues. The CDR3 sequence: CASSFFLGQRQETQYF. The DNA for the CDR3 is TGTGCCAGCAGCTTTTTCCTGGGACAGCGACAAGAGACCCAGTACTTC.

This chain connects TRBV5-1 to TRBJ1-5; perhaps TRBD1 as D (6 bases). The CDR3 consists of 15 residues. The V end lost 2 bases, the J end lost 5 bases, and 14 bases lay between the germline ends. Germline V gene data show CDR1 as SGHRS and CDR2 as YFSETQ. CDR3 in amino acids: CASSLQGYGDQPQHF. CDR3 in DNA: TGCGCCAGCAGCTTACAGGGTTATGGGGATCAGCCCCAGCATTTT.

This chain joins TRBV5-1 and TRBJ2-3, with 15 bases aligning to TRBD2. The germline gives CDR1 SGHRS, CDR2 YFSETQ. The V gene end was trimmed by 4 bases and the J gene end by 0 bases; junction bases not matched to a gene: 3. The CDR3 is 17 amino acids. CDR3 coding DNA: TGCGCCAGCAGCGTAGGACTAGCGGGAGGGAGCACAGATACGCAGTATTTT. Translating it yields CASSVGLAGGSTDTQYF.

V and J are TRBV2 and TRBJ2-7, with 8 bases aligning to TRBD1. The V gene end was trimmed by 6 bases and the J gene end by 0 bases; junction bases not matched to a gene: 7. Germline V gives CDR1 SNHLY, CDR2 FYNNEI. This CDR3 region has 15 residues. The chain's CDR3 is CASRRDRSTSYEQYF. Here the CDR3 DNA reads TGTGCCAGCAGGAGGGACAGGAGCACCTCCTACGAGCAGTACTTC.

The CDR3 DNA reads as TGTGCCAGCAGCTTATGGGAGTCTTCCTACGAGCAGTACTTC. Translated, it gives CASSLWESSYEQYF. V and J are TRBV7-2 and TRBJ2-7, with a tentative D call TRBD2 (5 bases). Germline V gene sequence: CDR1 SGHTA, CDR2 FQGNSA. The germline V and J ends were trimmed by 2 bases and 1 base, with 9 bases remaining between them. The CDR3 length is 14 residues.

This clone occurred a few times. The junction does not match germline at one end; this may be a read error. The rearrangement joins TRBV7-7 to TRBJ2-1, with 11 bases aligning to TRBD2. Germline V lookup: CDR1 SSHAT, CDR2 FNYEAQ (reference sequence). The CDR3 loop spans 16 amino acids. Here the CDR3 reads CASSQGLAAGANEQFF. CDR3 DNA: TGTGCTAGCAGCCAGGGACTAGCGGCCGGGGCGAATGAGCAGTTCTTC. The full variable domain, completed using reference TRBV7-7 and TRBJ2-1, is GAGVSQSPRYKVTKRGQDVTLRCDPISSHATLYWYQQALGQGPEFLTYFNYEAQPDKSGLPSDRFSAERPEGSISTLTIQRTEQRDSAMYRCASSQGLAAGANEQFFGPGTRLTVL.

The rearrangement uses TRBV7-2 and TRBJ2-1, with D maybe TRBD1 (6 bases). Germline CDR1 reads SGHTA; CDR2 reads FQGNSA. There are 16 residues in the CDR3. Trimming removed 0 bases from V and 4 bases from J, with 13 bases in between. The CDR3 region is CASSLALWTVYNEQFF. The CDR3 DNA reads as TGTGCCAGCAGCTTAGCCTTATGGACAGTTTACAATGAGCAGTTCTTC. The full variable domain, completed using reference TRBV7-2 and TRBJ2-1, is GAGVSQSPSNKVTEKGKDVELRCDPISGHTALYWYRQSLGQGLEFLIYFQGNSAPDKSGLPSDRFSAERTGGSVSTLTIQRTQQEDSAVYLCASSLALWTVYNEQFFGPGTRLTVL.

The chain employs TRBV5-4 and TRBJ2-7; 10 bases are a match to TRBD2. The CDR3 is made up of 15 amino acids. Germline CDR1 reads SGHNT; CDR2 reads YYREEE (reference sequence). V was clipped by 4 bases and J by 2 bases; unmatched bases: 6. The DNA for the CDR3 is TGTGCCAGCAGCGCGGGGACTAGCGAAACCTACGAGCAGTACTTC. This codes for CASSAGTSETYEQYF. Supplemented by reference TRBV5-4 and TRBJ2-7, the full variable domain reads ETGVTQSPTHLIKTRGQQVTLRCSSQSGHNTVSWYQQALGQGPQFIFQYYREEENGRGNFPPRFSGLQFPNYSSELNVNALELDDSALYLCASSAGTSETYEQYFGPGTRLTVT.

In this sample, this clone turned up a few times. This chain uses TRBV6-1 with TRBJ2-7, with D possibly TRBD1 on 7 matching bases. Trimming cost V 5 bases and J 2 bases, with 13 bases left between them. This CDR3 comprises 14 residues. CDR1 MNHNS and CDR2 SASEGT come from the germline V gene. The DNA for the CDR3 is TGTGCCAGCAGTTTGGAGGGGACAGCCTACGAGCAGTACTTC. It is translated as CASSLEGTAYEQYF.

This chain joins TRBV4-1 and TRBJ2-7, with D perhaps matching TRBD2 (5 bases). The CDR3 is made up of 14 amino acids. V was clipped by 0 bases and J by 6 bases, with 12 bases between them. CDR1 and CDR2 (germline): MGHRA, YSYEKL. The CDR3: CASSQEPGMSEQYF. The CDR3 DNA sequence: TGCGCCAGCAGCCAAGAACCGGGGATGAGCGAGCAGTACTTC.